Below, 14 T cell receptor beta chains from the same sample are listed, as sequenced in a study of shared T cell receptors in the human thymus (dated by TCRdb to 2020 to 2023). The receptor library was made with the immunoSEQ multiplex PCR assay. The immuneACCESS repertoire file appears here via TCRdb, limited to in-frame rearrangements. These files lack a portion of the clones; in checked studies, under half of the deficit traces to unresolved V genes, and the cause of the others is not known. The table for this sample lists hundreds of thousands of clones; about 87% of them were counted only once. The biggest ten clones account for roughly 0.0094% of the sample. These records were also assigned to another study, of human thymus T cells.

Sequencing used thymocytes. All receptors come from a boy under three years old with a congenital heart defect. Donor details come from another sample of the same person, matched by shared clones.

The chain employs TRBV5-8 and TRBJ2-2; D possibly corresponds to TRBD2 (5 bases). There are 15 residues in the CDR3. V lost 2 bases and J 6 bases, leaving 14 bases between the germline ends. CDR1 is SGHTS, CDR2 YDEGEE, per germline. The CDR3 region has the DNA TGTGCCAGCAGCTTCCCTAGCATCGGGGCCGGGGAGCTGTTTTTT. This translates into CASSFPSIGAGELFF. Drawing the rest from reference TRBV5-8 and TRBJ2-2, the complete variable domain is EAGVTQSPTHLIKTRGQQATLRCSPISGHTSVYWYQQALGLGLQFLLWYDEGEERNRGNFPPRFSGRQFPNYSSELNVNALELEDSALYLCASSFPSIGAGELFFGEGSRLTVL.

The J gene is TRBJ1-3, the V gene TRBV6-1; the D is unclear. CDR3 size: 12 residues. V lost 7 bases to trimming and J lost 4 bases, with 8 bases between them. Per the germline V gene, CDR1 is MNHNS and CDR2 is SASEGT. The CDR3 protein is CASMVRGNTIYF. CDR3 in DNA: TGTGCCAGCATGGTGAGGGGAAACACCATATATTTT.

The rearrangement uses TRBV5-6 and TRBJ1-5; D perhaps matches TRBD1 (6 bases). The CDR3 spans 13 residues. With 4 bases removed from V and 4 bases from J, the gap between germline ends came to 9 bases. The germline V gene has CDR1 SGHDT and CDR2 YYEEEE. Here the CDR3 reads CASSRTVNQPQHF. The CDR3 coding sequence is TGTGCCAGCAGCAGGACAGTAAATCAGCCCCAGCATTTT.

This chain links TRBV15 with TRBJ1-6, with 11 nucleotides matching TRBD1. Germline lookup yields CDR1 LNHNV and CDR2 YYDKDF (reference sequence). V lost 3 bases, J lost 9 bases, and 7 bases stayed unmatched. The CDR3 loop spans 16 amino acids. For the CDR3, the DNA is TGTGCCACCAGCAGCGAGGGACAGGGGGTCGGTTCACCCCTCCACTTT. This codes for CATSSEGQGVGSPLHF. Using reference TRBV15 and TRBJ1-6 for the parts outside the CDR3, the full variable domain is DAMVIQNPRYQVTQFGKPVTLSCSQTLNHNVMYWYQQKSSQAPKLLFHYYDKDFNNEADTPDNFQSRRPNTSFCFLDIRSPGLGDTAMYLCATSSEGQGVGSPLHFGNGTRLTVT.

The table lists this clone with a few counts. CDR3 sequence (DNA): TGTGCCAGCAATCGCTCTCTCGGACAGGGGCAAGAGACCCAGTACTTC. Its protein is CASNRSLGQGQETQYF. V gene TRBV2 combines with J gene TRBJ2-5; 9 nucleotides match TRBD1. Germline assignment: CDR1 SNHLY and CDR2 FYNNEI. This CDR3 contains 16 residues. Trimming at V came to 7 bases and at J to 2 bases, leaving 11 bases not matched to a gene.

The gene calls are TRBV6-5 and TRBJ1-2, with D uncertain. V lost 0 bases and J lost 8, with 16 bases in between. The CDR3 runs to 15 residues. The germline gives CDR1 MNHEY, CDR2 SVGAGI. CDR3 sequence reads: CASSYSPGRRPGYTF. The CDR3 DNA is TGTGCCAGCAGTTACTCGCCTGGAAGGAGGCCGGGCTACACCTTC.

The CDR3 nucleotides read TGTGCCAGCAGTGAAGGCAGTTCCTATGGCTACACCTTC. Protein sequence: CASSEGSSYGYTF. This rearrangement joins TRBV6-1 to TRBJ1-2; D is undetermined. The CDR3 consists of 13 residues. V was shortened by 1 base and J by 4 bases, with 7 bases between the two germline ends. Germline CDR1 is MNHNS and CDR2 is SASEGT.

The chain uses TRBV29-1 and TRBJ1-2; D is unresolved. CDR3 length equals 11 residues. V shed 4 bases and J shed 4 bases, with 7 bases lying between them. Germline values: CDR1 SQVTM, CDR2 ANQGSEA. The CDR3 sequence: CSVGQFYGYTF. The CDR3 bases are TGCAGCGTTGGGCAGTTCTATGGCTACACCTTC.

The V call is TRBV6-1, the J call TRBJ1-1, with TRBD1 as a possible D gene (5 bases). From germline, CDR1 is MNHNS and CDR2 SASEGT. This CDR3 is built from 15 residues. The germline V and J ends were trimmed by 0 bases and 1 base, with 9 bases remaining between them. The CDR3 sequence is CASSEAQGENTEAFF. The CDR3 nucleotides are TGTGCCAGCAGTGAAGCGCAGGGCGAGAACACTGAAGCTTTCTTT.

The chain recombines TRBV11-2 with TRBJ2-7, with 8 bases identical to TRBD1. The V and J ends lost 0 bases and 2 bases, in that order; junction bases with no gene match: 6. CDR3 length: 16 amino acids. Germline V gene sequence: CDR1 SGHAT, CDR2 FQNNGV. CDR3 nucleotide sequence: TGTGCCAGCAGCTTAGACCGACGACAGGGGCCCTACGAGCAGTACTTC. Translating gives CASSLDRRQGPYEQYF.

As DNA, the CDR3 is TGTGCCTGGAGTGTAGAGCGGGGGGACAATGAGCAGTTCTTC. This translates into CAWSVERGDNEQFF. The chain uses TRBV30 and TRBJ2-1; TRBD2 matches at 9 bases. The germline CDR1 and CDR2 sequences are GTSNPN and SVGIG (reference sequence). This CDR3 has 14 residues. Trimming at V came to 0 bases and at J to 5 bases, leaving 2 bases not matched to a gene.

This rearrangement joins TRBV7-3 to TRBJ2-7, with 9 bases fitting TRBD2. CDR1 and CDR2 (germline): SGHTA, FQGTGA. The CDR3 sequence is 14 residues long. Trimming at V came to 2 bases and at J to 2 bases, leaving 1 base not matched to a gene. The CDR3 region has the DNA TGTGCCAGCAGCTTAGCTAGCGGGACCTACGAGCAGTACTTC. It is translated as CASSLASGTYEQYF. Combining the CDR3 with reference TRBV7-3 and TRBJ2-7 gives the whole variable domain GAGVSQTPSNKVTEKGKYVELRCDPISGHTALYWYRQSLGQGPEFLIYFQGTGAADDSGLPNDRFFAVRPEGSVSTLKIQRTERGDSAVYLCASSLASGTYEQYFGPGTRLTVT.

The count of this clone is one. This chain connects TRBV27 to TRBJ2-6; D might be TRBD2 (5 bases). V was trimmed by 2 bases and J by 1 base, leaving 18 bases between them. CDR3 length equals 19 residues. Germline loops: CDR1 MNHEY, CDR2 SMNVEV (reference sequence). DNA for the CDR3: TGTGCCAGCAGTTTAGGAGGCGAGAAAAGGGTTTCTGGGGCCAACGTCCTGACTTTC. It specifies CASSLGGEKRVSGANVLTF.

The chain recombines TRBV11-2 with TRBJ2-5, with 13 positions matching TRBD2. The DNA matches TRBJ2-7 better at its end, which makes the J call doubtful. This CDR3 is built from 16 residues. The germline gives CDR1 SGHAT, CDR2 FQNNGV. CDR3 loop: CASSLEGTSGDYEQYF. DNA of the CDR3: TGTGCCAGCAGCTTAGAGGGGACTAGCGGGGACTACGAGCAGTACTTC.